The source of this TCR beta chain is a study of beta chain features in type 1 diabetes. Remarks on this clone: Antigen specificity is unknown.

The study reverse transcribed the entire isolated RNA, so it sequenced expressed TCRB transcripts. Profiling relied on immunoSEQ multiplex PCR, and the TCRdb table lists in-frame clones only, not all of them. The sample contains 680,000 or so clones, around a sixth of which appear only once. Findings and caveats of the study: More deletions and fewer insertions at VDJ junctions were found in patients with type 1 diabetes. People with Type 1 diabetes carried modestly yet significantly shorter TCRB CDR3s in all four CD4+ subsets. Within patients, naive, central memory and Treg TCRB repertoires seemed more similar than within healthy donors.

The collection from each donor was one heparinised blood draw averaging roughly 100 mL. The V end was cut by 0 bases, the J end by 3 bases, with 10 bases between. The CDR3 extends over 15 amino acids. From germline, CDR1 is LGHNA and CDR2 YNFKEQ. The rearrangement uses TRBV4-2 and TRBJ2-3, with no clear D. The receptor was derived from a man between 18 and 35 years old in good health. Sequencing was carried out using naive CD4+ T cells from blood. Here the CDR3 DNA reads TGTGCCAGCAGCCAAGACGCCCTAGGGACAGATACGCAGTATTTT. It is translated as CASSQDALGTDTQYF.